This T cell receptor beta chain comes out of a study of T-cell memory formation after mild COVID-19. The wider study: Largely, the TCR clusters proved donor specific. Study findings and constraints: Contracting CD8+ clones were enriched in EMRA, CD4+ mainly in CM and EM.

This clonotype was observed a handful of times. What it binds is not known. With constant-segment primers, 5'RACE yielded cDNA libraries of TCR alpha and TCR beta that carried sample barcodes and UMIs. Using its own MiXCR run on the 5' RACE reads, TCRdb lists one record per CDR3 protein. The sample lists about 400,000 distinct CDR3 sequences; approximately 15% were seen once. The receptor's source is a young man who had mild COVID-19 (a few samples of this study predate the infection). Cell type and time point are not known. The sample was PBMCs or a T cell subset sorted from them (not recorded which).

The DNA for the CDR3 is TGTGCCAGCAGTTCCCCCCTAGCGGGGGGGCAGGATACGCAGTATTTT. Protein sequence: CASSSPLAGGQDTQYF. The chain joins TRBV27 to TRBJ2-3; 12 bases map to TRBD2. The trim removed 4 bases at V and 6 bases at J, leaving 8 bases unmatched. From germline, CDR1 is MNHEY and CDR2 SMNVEV (reference sequence). The CDR3 spans 16 residues.